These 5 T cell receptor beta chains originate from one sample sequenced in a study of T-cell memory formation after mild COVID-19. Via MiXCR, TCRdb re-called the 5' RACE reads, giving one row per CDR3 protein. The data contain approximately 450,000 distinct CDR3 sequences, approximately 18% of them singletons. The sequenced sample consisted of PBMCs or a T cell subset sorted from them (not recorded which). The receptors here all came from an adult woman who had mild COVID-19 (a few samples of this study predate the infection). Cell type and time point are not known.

In DNA, the CDR3 is TGCGCCAGCAGCTTGACGCGTCTAGCGGATTACACAGATACGCAGTATTTT. It yields the protein CASSLTRLADYTDTQYF. The chain carries TRBV5-1 and TRBJ2-3; 7 bases map to TRBD2. The CDR3 contains 17 residues. The germline CDR1 and CDR2 sequences are SGHRS and YFSETQ. V gave up 1 base and J gave up 2 bases; unmatched junction bases: 10.

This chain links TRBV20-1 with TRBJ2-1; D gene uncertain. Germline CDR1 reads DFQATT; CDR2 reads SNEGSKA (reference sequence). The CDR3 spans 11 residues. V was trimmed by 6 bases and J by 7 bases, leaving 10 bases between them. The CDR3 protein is CSAEPGNEQFF. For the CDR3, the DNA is TGCAGTGCCGAGCCAGGAAATGAGCAGTTCTTC.

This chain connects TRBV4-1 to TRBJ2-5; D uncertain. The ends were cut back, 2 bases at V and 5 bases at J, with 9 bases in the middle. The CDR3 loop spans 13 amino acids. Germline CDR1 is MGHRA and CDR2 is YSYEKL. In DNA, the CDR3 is TGCGCCAGCAGCCAATTCACGATGGAGACCCAGTACTTC. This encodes CASSQFTMETQYF.

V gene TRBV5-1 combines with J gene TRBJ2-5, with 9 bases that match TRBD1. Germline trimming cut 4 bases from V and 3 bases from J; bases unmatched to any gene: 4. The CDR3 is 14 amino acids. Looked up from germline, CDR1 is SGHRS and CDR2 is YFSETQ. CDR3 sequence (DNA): TGCGCCAGCAGCCAGGGACAGGGTAAAGAGACCCAGTACTTC. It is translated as CASSQGQGKETQYF. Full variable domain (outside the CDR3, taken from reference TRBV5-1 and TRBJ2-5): KAGVTQTPRYLIKTRGQQVTLSCSPISGHRSVSWYQQTPGQGLQFLFEYFSETQRNKGNFPGRFSGRQFSNSRSEMNVSTLELGDSALYLCASSQGQGKETQYFGPGTRLLVL.

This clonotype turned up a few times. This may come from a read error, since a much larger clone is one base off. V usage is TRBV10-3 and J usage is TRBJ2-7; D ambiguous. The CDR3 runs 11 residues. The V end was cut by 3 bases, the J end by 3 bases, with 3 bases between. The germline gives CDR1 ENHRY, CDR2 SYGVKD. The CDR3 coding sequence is TGTGCCATCAGTGATCTCTACGAGCAGTACTTC. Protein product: CAISDLYEQYF.